This T cell receptor beta chain emerged from a study of HIV-infected patients and healthy controls. The study, taken as a whole, reports: Healthy control repertoires had roughly threefold more distinct CDR3s than untreated HIV+ repertoires, and higher Shannon diversity. Significant mean usage differences between HIV-infected patients and controls involved eight alpha and eight beta V genes.

Alpha and beta constant-region primers primed reverse transcription of about 470 ng RNA. Alpha and beta chain libraries were made separately by chain-specific third strand synthesis with multiplexing indices. A single record per CDR3 protein comes from TCRdb applying MiXCR to the 5' RACE reads. The sample lists over 8,000 distinct CDR3 sequences, roughly 8% occurring once. The CDR3 is 14 residues long. With V trimmed by 5 bases and J by 2 bases, 3 bases remained unmatched. Germline CDR1 and CDR2: MNHEY and SVGEGT. By sample fraction, this clonotype is medium-sized. The antigen is undetermined. The repertoire came from unfractionated whole blood and reflected all unsorted peripheral T cells.

Sequenced sample: blood. V gene TRBV6-2 or TRBV6-3 combines with J gene TRBJ1-2, with 9 bases fitting TRBD1. The sequence was obtained from an adult in good health. The CDR3 DNA follows: TGTGCCAGCAGTGAGGGACAGGGAAACTATGGCTACACCTTC. As protein: CASSEGQGNYGYTF.